The present T cell receptor beta chain was sequenced within a study of cytomegalovirus exposure and HLA in healthy donors. The germline V gene encodes CDR1 LNHNV and CDR2 YYDKDF (reference sequence). Germline trimming cut 0 bases from V and 5 bases from J; bases unmatched to any gene: 13. This CDR3 is 17 amino acids long. PCR was performed using 60 Vbeta and 13 Jbeta primers. Method: immunoSEQ multiplex PCR; TCRdb's copy keeps in-frame clones and lacks some. The sample gives about 150,000 clones, less than 80% of which show up once; approximately 2.1% is in the top ten. Each donor's status was that of a healthy bone marrow donor.

The specimen sequenced was PBMCs. The chain is built from TRBV15 and TRBJ2-7; 7 nucleotides align to TRBD1. The receptor was derived from a man aged 30-40 years in good health and CMV-seronegative. CDR3 loop: CATSRDPRGTATNEQYF. CDR3 DNA: TGTGCCACCAGCAGAGATCCACGAGGGACAGCGACGAACGAGCAGTACTTC. Based on the CDR3 plus reference TRBV15 and TRBJ2-7, the full variable domain is DAMVIQNPRYQVTQFGKPVTLSCSQTLNHNVMYWYQQKSSQAPKLLFHYYDKDFNNEADTPDNFQSRRPNTSFCFLDIRSPGLGDTAMYLCATSRDPRGTATNEQYFGPGTRLTVT.